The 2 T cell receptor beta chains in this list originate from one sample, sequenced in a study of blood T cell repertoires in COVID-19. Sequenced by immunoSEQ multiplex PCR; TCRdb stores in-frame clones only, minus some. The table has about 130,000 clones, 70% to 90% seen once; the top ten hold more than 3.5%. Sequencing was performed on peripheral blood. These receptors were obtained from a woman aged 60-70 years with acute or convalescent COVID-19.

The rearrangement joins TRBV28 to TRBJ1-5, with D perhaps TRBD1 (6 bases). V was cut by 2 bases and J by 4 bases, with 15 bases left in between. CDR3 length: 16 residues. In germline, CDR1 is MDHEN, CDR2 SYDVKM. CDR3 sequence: CASSLIDRMSNQPQHF. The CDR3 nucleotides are TGTGCCAGCAGTTTAATCGACAGGATGAGTAATCAGCCCCAGCATTTT.

The CDR3 is CASSRDRPSYNEQFF. As DNA, the CDR3 is TGTGCCAGCAGTCGCGACAGACCCTCCTACAATGAGCAGTTCTTC. The chain is built from TRBV2 and TRBJ2-1; tentatively, D is TRBD1 (5 bases). There are 15 residues in the CDR3. V shed 5 bases and J shed 0 bases, with 11 bases lying between them. CDR1 is SNHLY and CDR2 is FYNNEI in the germline V gene.